Each of the 26 T cell receptor beta chains below was sequenced from the same sample in a study of regulatory T cells in long-lasting Graves disease. Time point meaning: newly diagnosed GD, antithyroid drugs for less than 3 months. The TCR library used RNA extracted from PBMCs. Arm-PCR of CDR3 regions with iRepertoire HTBI primers generated TCR beta libraries. TCRdb re-called the multiplex PCR reads with MiXCR, one entry per CDR3 protein. The sample includes under 300,000 distinct CDR3 sequences, 20% to 25% of them seen just once. Sequenced here: peripheral blood mononuclear cells (PBMCs), sampled at new diagnosis, from a patient treated with antithyroid drugs. The receptors were sampled from a female donor with Graves disease.

The CDR3 protein is CASRDGTSGRASSYNEQFF. Written as DNA, the CDR3 is TGTGCCAGCAGAGACGGGACTAGCGGGAGGGCCAGCTCCTACAATGAGCAGTTCTTC. The gene calls are TRBV2 and TRBJ2-1; 16 bases line up with TRBD2. The germline V gene encodes CDR1 SNHLY and CDR2 FYNNEI. The CDR3 contains 19 residues. V dropped 6 bases and J dropped 0; count of bases not matched to a gene: 8.

This clonotype was seen a few times. The chain combines TRBV19 with TRBJ2-1, with 9 bases that match TRBD2. Germline V gene lookup returns CDR1 LNHDA and CDR2 SQIVND (reference sequence). The CDR3 is 16 residues long. Losses at the gene ends were 6 bases for V and 3 bases for J; bases not matched to a gene: 9. The DNA of the CDR3 is TGTGCCAGTAGAAACCCTAGCGGGGCCTACTACAATGAGCAGTTCTTC. This codes for CASRNPSGAYYNEQFF.

This clonotype was detected a few times. This chain uses TRBV15 with TRBJ2-5; 7 nucleotides agree with TRBD1. Losses at the gene ends were 3 bases for V and 3 bases for J; bases not matched to a gene: 10. This CDR3 has 16 amino acids. Germline values: CDR1 LNHNV, CDR2 YYDKDF (reference sequence). The CDR3 nucleotides read TGTGCCACCAGCAGTTTCACCTCCGGGACAGAAGAGACCCAGTACTTC. Protein sequence: CATSSFTSGTEETQYF.

This clonotype was observed many times. The chain joins TRBV20-1 to TRBJ1-1, with D possibly matching TRBD1 (5 bases). Trimming took off 0 bases at V and 2 bases at J, with 13 bases between the two ends. This CDR3 is 15 amino acids long. Germline V CDR1 and CDR2: DFQATT, SNEGSKA (reference sequence). Here the CDR3 DNA reads TGCAGTGCTAGAGATAATGCCAGGGCTAACACTGAAGCTTTCTTT. Residues: CSARDNARANTEAFF.

Comments on this clonotype: A much larger clone sits a single nucleotide away, making a read error possible. The V and J genes are TRBV12-3 or TRBV12-4 and TRBJ2-3; no clear D gene. V lost 6 bases and J lost 4, with 17 bases in between. The CDR3 has 15 amino acids. The CDR3 DNA is TGTGCCAGCAGATCCTCGGCGGAGTTCTCAGATACGCAGTATTTT. Translated: CASRSSAEFSDTQYF.

This clonotype occurred a few times. Written as DNA, the CDR3 is TGCAGTGCTAGAGATCCGGGACAGGGAATTTCCCGGGAGCTGTTTTTT. Protein: CSARDPGQGISRELFF. The V and J genes are TRBV20-1 and TRBJ2-2; 9 positions match TRBD1. Germline assignment: CDR1 DFQATT and CDR2 SNEGSKA (reference sequence). After removal of 0 bases from V and 9 bases from J, the junction contained 11 bases not matched to a gene. The CDR3 covers 16 residues.

This clonotype was picked up many times. This rearrangement joins TRBV20-1 to TRBJ1-6; a weak D match, TRBD1 (5 bases). Trimming shortened V by 1 base and J by 10 bases, and 8 bases separated the two germline ends. The CDR3 spans 12 residues. In germline, CDR1 is DFQATT, CDR2 SNEGSKA (reference sequence). The CDR3 sequence is CSARGGSSPLHF. The CDR3 DNA follows: TGCAGTGCTAGAGGGGGGAGCTCACCCCTCCACTTT.

Ten or more counts support this clonotype. V gene TRBV24-1 combines with J gene TRBJ1-4; TRBD1 matches 9 bases. The CDR3 is made up of 15 amino acids. Germline CDR1 KGHDR, CDR2 SFDVKD. With 4 bases clipped from V and 5 bases from J, the junction kept 4 bases outside the gene matches. The CDR3 DNA reads as TGTGCCACCAGTGAGTCCGGGACAGGGAATGAAAAACTGTTTTTT. Translated: CATSESGTGNEKLFF.

This clonotype was counted many times. CDR3 protein: CASSRLKAEAFF. CDR3 DNA sequence: TGTGCCAGCAGTCGACTTAAGGCTGAAGCTTTCTTT. The V gene is TRBV6-2 or TRBV6-3, the J gene TRBJ1-1, with D hard to call. Germline values: CDR1 MNHEY, CDR2 SVGEGT. This CDR3 contains 12 residues. With 5 bases removed from V and 6 bases from J, the gap between germline ends came to 10 bases.

This clonotype came up many times. The genes are TRBV5-1 and TRBJ1-5; D uncertain. The CDR3 runs to 14 residues. CDR1 SGHRS and CDR2 YFSETQ come from the germline V gene. The V gene lost 0 bases and the J gene lost 7 bases, with 11 bases spanning the gap. For the CDR3, the DNA is TGCGCCAGCAGCTTGGACCTCGCGGGGCAGCCCCAGCATTTT. Protein: CASSLDLAGQPQHF. Combining the CDR3 with reference TRBV5-1 and TRBJ1-5 gives the whole variable domain KAGVTQTPRYLIKTRGQQVTLSCSPISGHRSVSWYQQTPGQGLQFLFEYFSETQRNKGNFPGRFSGRQFSNSRSEMNVSTLELGDSALYLCASSLDLAGQPQHFGDGTRLSIL.

This clonotype was picked up many times. The rearrangement joins TRBV7-2 to TRBJ1-1; D remains ambiguous. Trimming took 2 bases from V and 8 from J, leaving 12 bases between them. CDR1 is SGHTA, CDR2 FQGNSA, per germline. This CDR3 region has 13 residues. The CDR3 DNA is TGTGCCAGCAGCTTAACGACAAGGTCAGAAGCTTTCTTT. As protein: CASSLTTRSEAFF.

This clonotype has a count of ten or more. The rearrangement links TRBV6-1 to TRBJ1-1; TRBD1 matches at 10 bases. The CDR3 loop spans 13 amino acids. Losses at the gene ends were 6 bases for V and 5 bases for J; bases not matched to a gene: 3. Germline lookup yields CDR1 MNHNS and CDR2 SASEGT. The CDR3 DNA follows: TGTGCCAGCAGGACAGGGGGCTTTACTGAAGCTTTCTTT. It yields the protein CASRTGGFTEAFF.

The table lists this clonotype with many counts. The V call is TRBV2, the J call TRBJ1-5; 9 bases align to TRBD1. The junction had 8 bases not matched to a gene; V was cut back by 6 bases and J by 5 bases. The germline V gene encodes CDR1 SNHLY and CDR2 FYNNEI. This CDR3 has 15 amino acids. The CDR3: CASRRDREGHQPQHF. DNA of the CDR3: TGTGCCAGCAGACGGGACAGGGAGGGCCATCAGCCCCAGCATTTT.

Ten or more counts support this clonotype. The V gene is TRBV11-2, the J gene TRBJ2-5; D possibly uses TRBD1 or TRBD2 (5 bases each). This CDR3 has 15 amino acids. With 2 bases removed from V and 1 base from J, the gap between germline ends came to 11 bases. Germline V gene lookup returns CDR1 SGHAT and CDR2 FQNNGV. The CDR3 coding sequence is TGTGCCAGCAGCTTATCGGCCGGGGCCCAAGAGACCCAGTACTTC. This codes for CASSLSAGAQETQYF.

This clonotype was seen ten or more times. The V call is TRBV5-1, the J call TRBJ1-1, with 7 bases aligning to TRBD1. The CDR3 has 14 amino acids. V was pared by 4 bases and J by 6 bases, with 9 bases of the junction left unmatched. The germline gives CDR1 SGHRS, CDR2 YFSETQ. The CDR3 bases are TGCGCCAGCAGCCCGCGACAGGGCGGGGCTGAAGCTTTCTTT. Its protein product is CASSPRQGGAEAFF.

Ten or more counts support this clonotype. This chain's CDR3 is CASSQTSGGSYEQYF. CDR3 nucleotides: TGTGCCAGCAGCCAGACTAGCGGGGGCTCCTACGAGCAGTACTTC. This chain joins TRBV3-1 and TRBJ2-7; 12 bases align to TRBD2. CDR1 LGHDT and CDR2 YNNKEL come from the germline V gene (reference sequence). After removal of 3 bases from V and 0 bases from J, the junction contained 0 bases not matched to a gene. This CDR3 region has 15 residues.

The chain links TRBV24-1 to TRBJ2-5; 7 bases are a match to TRBD1. The CDR3 is 14 amino acids. Germline values: CDR1 KGHDR, CDR2 SFDVKD. V trimming: 2 bases; J trimming: 7 bases; junction bases outside the gene matches: 6. The CDR3 DNA reads as TGTGCCACCAGTGATTCACAGGGGAGAGGGACCCAGTACTTC. Amino acids: CATSDSQGRGTQYF.

The gene calls are TRBV6-2 or TRBV6-3 and TRBJ2-3; 9 nucleotides align to TRBD2. Germline assignment: CDR1 MNHEY and CDR2 SVGEGT. This CDR3 is 16 amino acids long. V shed 0 bases and J 1 base; nucleotides not matched to a gene: 2. This chain's CDR3 is CASSYSPSGGTDTQYF. As DNA, the CDR3 is TGTGCCAGCAGTTACTCGCCTAGCGGGGGCACAGATACGCAGTATTTT.

This clonotype was counted many times. The gene calls are TRBV24-1 and TRBJ2-4; D remains unclear. The CDR3 runs to 14 residues. V was cut by 9 bases and J by 0 bases, with 11 bases left in between. Germline CDR1 is KGHDR and CDR2 is SFDVKD. The CDR3 DNA sequence: TGTGCCACCGACCCTCAACTAGCCAAAAACATTCAGTACTTC. Its protein product is CATDPQLAKNIQYF.

This clonotype has a count of ten or more. The chain joins TRBV6-1 to TRBJ1-2; D remains ambiguous. There are 13 residues in the CDR3. The V gene's germline CDR1 is MNHNS and CDR2 SASEGT. V was pared by 7 bases and J by 7 bases, with 16 bases between. Here the CDR3 reads CASTSLGVSGYTF. CDR3 in DNA: TGTGCCAGCACCTCGCTAGGCGTTAGTGGCTACACCTTC.

This clonotype turned up a few times. This rearrangement joins TRBV29-1 to TRBJ1-4, with 8 bases identical to TRBD1. Trimming removed 3 bases from V and 14 bases from J; junction bases left unmatched: 5. Germline CDR1 reads SQVTM; CDR2 reads ANQGSEA. CDR3 length: 11 amino acids. The CDR3 region is CSVDTNRGLFF. The CDR3 region has the DNA TGCAGCGTTGACACAAACAGGGGGCTGTTTTTT.

This clonotype was seen ten or more times. The chain uses TRBV7-3 and TRBJ2-5, with D tentatively TRBD1 (5 bases). V gave up 1 base and J gave up 5 bases, with 11 bases separating them. The CDR3 is made up of 14 amino acids. Germline V gives CDR1 SGHTA, CDR2 FQGTGA. The CDR3 reads CASSLNGRVETQYF. The CDR3 DNA is TGTGCCAGCAGCTTAAACGGCAGGGTGGAGACCCAGTACTTC. Full variable domain (remainder filled in from reference TRBV7-3 and TRBJ2-5): GAGVSQTPSNKVTEKGKYVELRCDPISGHTALYWYRQSLGQGPEFLIYFQGTGAADDSGLPNDRFFAVRPEGSVSTLKIQRTERGDSAVYLCASSLNGRVETQYFGPGTRLLVL.

The rearrangement links TRBV20-1 to TRBJ1-3; D unclear. The CDR3 sequence is 14 residues long. Per germline, CDR1 DFQATT and CDR2 SNEGSKA (reference sequence). V was pared by 1 base and J by 2 bases, with 9 bases between. CDR3 DNA sequence: TGCAGTGCTAGAGTTAAAGGGACTGGAAACACCATATATTTT. Protein product: CSARVKGTGNTIYF.

This clonotype has at least ten counts. V is TRBV10-3 and J is TRBJ1-1; TRBD1 matches at 7 bases. V shed 3 bases, J shed 0 bases, and the junction held 7 bases outside the gene matches. This CDR3 comprises 16 residues. Germline CDR1 reads ENHRY; CDR2 reads SYGVKD. CDR3 residues: CAISEDRDSLNTEAFF. The CDR3 DNA reads TGTGCCATCAGTGAAGATAGGGACAGCCTGAACACTGAAGCTTTCTTT.

This clonotype has just a few counts. This rearrangement joins TRBV7-6 to TRBJ2-1, with D perhaps being TRBD1 or TRBD2 (5 bases each). CDR3 length: 13 residues. Germline V gene sequence: CDR1 SGHVS, CDR2 FNYEAQ. Trimming left V 8 bases short and J 10 bases short, with 18 bases between. The CDR3 sequence is CASQGEGSGEQFF. Written as DNA, the CDR3 is TGTGCCAGCCAAGGAGAGGGGTCGGGGGAGCAGTTCTTC.

This clonotype was counted many times. This chain links TRBV20-1 with TRBJ1-4; possibly TRBD1 for D (6 bases). Trimming took 4 bases from V and 4 from J, leaving 10 bases between them. In germline, CDR1 is DFQATT, CDR2 SNEGSKA (reference sequence). The CDR3 covers 13 residues. The CDR3 protein is CSATGHLNEKLFF. The CDR3 coding sequence is TGCAGTGCTACGGGACACCTTAATGAAAAACTGTTTTTT.